Included here is one T cell receptor (beta chain) sequence, with context. Its antigen is undetermined. This sample is part of a study of response to subunit inactivated influenza vaccine. Whole-study results and caveats: It was the authors' suggestion that each seasonal influenza vaccination recruits few new T cells.

This CDR3 contains 16 residues. V shed 5 bases, J shed 3 bases, and the junction held 8 bases outside the gene matches. The germline V gene has CDR1 SGHAT and CDR2 FQNNGV. A single record per CDR3 protein comes from TCRdb applying MiXCR to the RT-PCR reads. This sample carries about 650,000 distinct CDR3 sequences, about 15% of them seen once, and the ten largest clones take 11%. Here the sequenced sample was PBMCs from blood, taken about 13 days after vaccination. The source is a man aged 45-65 years who received an inactivated influenza vaccine. The chain couples TRBV11-2 to TRBJ1-3; 9 nucleotides agree with TRBD1. The chain's CDR3 is CASSPDDRGFGNTIYF. Written as DNA, the CDR3 is TGTGCCAGCAGCCCAGACGACAGGGGGTTTGGAAACACCATATATTTT.